The present TCR beta chain was sequenced within a study of identical twins. Study results and caveats: Beta out-of-frame sequences displayed a weaker excess of sharing between twins. In drawing conclusions, the study used cross-sectional statistical analysis and did not follow the same donors.

V was pared by 4 bases and J by 2 bases, with 11 bases between. Germline CDR1 reads MGHDK; CDR2 reads SYGVNS. The CDR3 length is 14 residues. Comment on this clonotype: Its antigen is unidentified.

From the 5' RACE reads, TCRdb called clonotypes with MiXCR, one entry per CDR3 protein. The sample has more than 350,000 distinct CDR3 sequences, roughly 9% seen once. The chain uses TRBV25-1 and TRBJ1-1; D call uncertain. Specimen: naive T cells sorted from blood. This TCR derives from a woman aged 50 to 65 in good health. The CDR3: CASSGLGENTEAFF. The CDR3 DNA reads as TGTGCCAGCAGTGGACTTGGAGAAAACACTGAAGCTTTCTTT.